Sequencing of this T cell receptor beta chain was carried out in a study of blood T cells in healthy people across ages (dated by TCRdb to about 2015). The study in broad terms: In model experiments, roughly one uniquely barcoded TCR beta cDNA molecule per two T cells was captured by template switching. To avoid experimental bias, donors of different ages were randomly spread across the sequencing lanes. The study measured age-related changes in TCR beta repertoire diversity using deep sequencing normalized with unique cDNA molecular identifiers. Donors were grouped into four age groups: young (average roughly 15 years), middle-aged (less than 40), aged (around 60) and long-lived (82). Two additional independent replicas of 1 million unique cDNA reads from the same blood draw were analyzed for two donors (one aged 18 to 30 and one aged 80 or older). Summary of the overall study and its limitations: As age increased, observed TCR beta diversity per million T cells dropped in a roughly linear way, and a significant reduction was already evident by age approximately 40. Because the CMV infection status of the donors was unknown, age-related changes in expanded clonotypes may potentially have been confounded. Observed TCR beta diversity correlated strongly with the percentage of naive T cells measured by flow cytometry. Compared with the aged group, the long-lived group had more naive CD4+ T cells, fewer expanded clones and increased TCR diversity, suggesting age selection. Estimates of total diversity based on one million sequenced T cells were considered lower bounds and underestimates. Bulk unsorted PBMC profiling prevented conclusive comparison of naive and antigen-experienced compartments.

The CDR3 runs 19 residues from the cysteine to the phenylalanine. Just the 57-base CDR3 DNA is kept, in frame starting at base 1. Per the germline V gene, LGHNA is the CDR1 and YNFKEQ is the CDR2. V is clipped by 0 bases and J by 0 bases, and the sequence between their germline boundaries is 20 bases long. About this clonotype: Its specific antigen is unknown. Base quality data are lacking; no much larger clone is found one base away.

Receptor amplification or capture employed 5' RACE. The reads were generated on an Illumina HiSeq 2500. A second PCR of roughly 6 to 11 cycles was run with a J-beta primer mix and a sample-barcoded 5' primer. A unique molecular identifier was introduced onto each TCR beta cDNA molecule by a template-switch 5' adaptor carrying 12 random nucleotides. At least 2.5 million CDR3-containing paired-end reads were obtained from each sample. All of the RNA was converted into first-strand cDNA using the Mint cDNA synthesis kit, with a TRBC-specific oligonucleotide serving as the primer. Following uracil-DNA glycosylase treatment, all cDNA underwent a first 18-cycle PCR with the universal primers M1SS and BC2_uni_R. In the authors' own workflow: Normalization of each sample was performed by random selection of 1 million high-quality reads, each carrying a distinct molecular identifier. Reads sharing molecular identifiers were discarded rather than binned into consensus sequences. MiTCR, set to a Q25 quality threshold and the strictest error-elimination algorithm, was used for CDR3 identification, clonotype clustering and error correction. A nonparametric unseen species model using Euler transformation provided a lower-bound estimate of total TCR beta diversity. TCRdb itself trimmed the public reads at Q25 with fastp, ran MiXCR and retained productive beta chains. Each entry is one CDR3 protein sequence, shown with its most common DNA and genes. The V and J calls and clone size come from TCRdb's table, not from the authors' own analysis. The table for this sample lists about 1,400,000 distinct CDR3 sequences; 35% to 45% of them were counted only once. The ten largest make up under 8% of the sample.

The 39 donors, aged 6 to 90 years, were systemically healthy Caucasian individuals from Russia. Each donor gave around 9.5 milliliters of peripheral blood, collected into EDTA-treated Vacutainer tubes. Ficoll-Paque density-gradient centrifugation was used to isolate PBMCs, with at least 7 million obtained per sample. Trizol reagent was used to extract total RNA from the PBMCs, yielding at least 6 micrograms per sample. Naive CD45RAhigh/CD27high T cell percentages were measured by flow cytometry on a PBMC aliquot from every donor. Input material: blood. This chain is built from TRBV4-2 and TRBJ2-5; possibly the D gene is TRBD2, per 6 matching bases. The sequence was collected from a woman aged 18-29 years in good health. This receptor carries the CDR3 CASSQDTHGQGLYQETQYF. The DNA is as follows: TGTGCCAGCAGCCAAGATACCCACGGGCAGGGACTCTACCAAGAGACCCAGTACTTC.